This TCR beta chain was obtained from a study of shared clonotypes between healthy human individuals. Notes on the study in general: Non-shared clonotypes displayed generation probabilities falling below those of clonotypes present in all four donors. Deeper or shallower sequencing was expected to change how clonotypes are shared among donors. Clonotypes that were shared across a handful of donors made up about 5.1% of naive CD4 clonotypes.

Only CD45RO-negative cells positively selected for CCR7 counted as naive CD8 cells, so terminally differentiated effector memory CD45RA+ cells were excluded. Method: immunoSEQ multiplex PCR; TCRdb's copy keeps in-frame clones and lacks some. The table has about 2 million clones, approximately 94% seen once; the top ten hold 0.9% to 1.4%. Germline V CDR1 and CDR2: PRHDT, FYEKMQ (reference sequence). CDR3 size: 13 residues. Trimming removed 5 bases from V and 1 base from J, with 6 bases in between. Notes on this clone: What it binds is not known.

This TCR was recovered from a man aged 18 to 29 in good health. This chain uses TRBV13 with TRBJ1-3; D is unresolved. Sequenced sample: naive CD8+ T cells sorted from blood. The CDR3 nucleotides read TGTGCCAGCAGCCCCCAGTCTGGAAACACCATATATTTT. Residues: CASSPQSGNTIYF.